This note documents a single T cell receptor (beta chain) sequence. Its antigen is as yet unknown. Noted time point: baseline pretreatment blood. The treatment here: 15 Gy SBRT to primary tumor, nephrectomy 4 weeks later. The tumor was a clear cell renal cell carcinoma. CDR3 size: 13 residues. Trimming left V 5 bases short and J 4 bases short, with 9 bases between. Germline assignment: CDR1 MNHNS and CDR2 SASEGT. This sample stems from a study of radiation and T cells in renal cell carcinoma. Study results and limitations: From baseline, blood top tumor clonotypes peaked at 2 weeks post-radiation.

Measured with immunoSEQ multiplex PCR; TCRdb has only the in-frame clones, and not every one. The sample lists 130,000 or so clones, over 65% occurring once. Sequencing was performed on blood, taken from a patient whose treatment included radiotherapy and nephrectomy. The chain uses TRBV6-1 and TRBJ1-3, with D hard to call. The source is a woman between 45 and 60 years old with renal cell carcinoma. The CDR3 nucleotides are TGTGCCAGCAGTAATCACAGAGGAAACACCATATATTTT. Its protein product is CASSNHRGNTIYF.